What follows are 6 T cell receptor beta chains derived from one specimen sequenced in a study of blood T cell repertoires in COVID-19. Generated by immunoSEQ multiplex PCR, the TCRdb table keeps only in-frame clones and is missing some. The profile shows roughly 280,000 clones, roughly nine tenths of them singletons. The sample comprised peripheral blood. Receptor source: a woman aged 45 to 65 who had recovered from COVID-19.

V gene TRBV5-4 combines with J gene TRBJ1-1; D is ambiguous. The CDR3 covers 14 residues. Trimming shortened V by 0 bases and J by 0 bases, and 6 bases separated the two germline ends. From germline, CDR1 is SGHNT and CDR2 YYREEE (reference sequence). Written as DNA, the CDR3 is TGTGCCAGCAGCTTGGGCGCGGTGAACACTGAAGCTTTCTTT. Residues: CASSLGAVNTEAFF.

The V and J genes are TRBV6-2 or TRBV6-3 and TRBJ2-3; D is perhaps TRBD1 (7 bases). Germline V gene lookup returns CDR1 MNHEY and CDR2 SVGEGT. Trimming pared 5 bases from V and 5 bases from J, leaving 17 bases between. The CDR3 is 15 amino acids. In nucleotides, the CDR3 is TGTGCCAGCAGTCGCTCAGGGGGGAGGATAGATACGCAGTATTTT. It encodes CASSRSGGRIDTQYF.

This chain uses TRBV29-1 with TRBJ1-2, with TRBD1 identical over 9 bases. The V gene's germline CDR1 is SQVTM and CDR2 ANQGSEA. The CDR3 loop spans 13 amino acids. Trimming at V came to 3 bases and at J to 6 bases, leaving 5 bases not matched to a gene. The CDR3 sequence: CSVEGQGWDGYTF. The CDR3 nucleotides read TGCAGCGTTGAGGGACAGGGATGGGATGGCTACACCTTC.

The chain carries TRBV7-9 and TRBJ2-3, with 7 bases aligning to TRBD1. The trim removed 5 bases at V and 2 bases at J, leaving 7 bases unmatched. The CDR3 is 15 residues long. The germline gives CDR1 SEHNR, CDR2 FQNEAQ (reference sequence). The CDR3 region is CASSRGQRLTDTQYF. CDR3 nucleotides: TGTGCCAGCAGCAGGGGACAGCGCCTCACAGATACGCAGTATTTT.

The table lists this clone with a few counts. The chain recombines TRBV4-2 with TRBJ2-7; 7 nucleotides line up with TRBD1. This CDR3 contains 14 residues. Germline V CDR1 and CDR2: LGHNA, YNFKEQ. With V trimmed by 3 bases and J by 6 bases, 8 bases remained unmatched. CDR3 coding DNA: TGTGCCAGCAGCCATATAGACAGGGTAGGCGAGCAGTACTTC. This encodes CASSHIDRVGEQYF.

V usage is TRBV6-4 and J usage is TRBJ2-7; D call uncertain. The CDR3 covers 12 residues. Germline V CDR1 and CDR2: MRHNA, SNTAGT. The V and J ends lost 5 bases and 3 bases respectively, with 8 bases between them. The CDR3 sequence: CASSIIYYEQYF. CDR3 sequence (DNA): TGTGCCAGCAGTATAATATACTACGAGCAGTACTTC.